The sequence of this T cell receptor beta chain was determined in a study of blood T cell repertoires in COVID-19. Across the whole study: Collection of acute and convalescent COVID-19 samples took place in the United States, Italy and Spain. Sample material is recorded as cDNA or gDNA derived from T cells, B-cell-depleted T cells, or PBMCs.

The germline V and J ends were trimmed by 0 bases and 8 bases, with 17 bases remaining between them. This CDR3 is built from 16 residues. Germline V gene data show CDR1 as ENHRY and CDR2 as SYGVKD. In assigning cohorts, the study relied on participant-reported clinical history. Profiling relied on immunoSEQ multiplex PCR, and the TCRdb table lists in-frame clones only, not all of them. The table shows approximately 440,000 clones, with approximately 90% occurring only once. The specimen was PBMCs or T cells enriched from blood (not recorded which). V is TRBV10-3 and J is TRBJ2-1, with D maybe TRBD2 (5 bases). The clonotype was recovered from a woman aged 18 to 35 who had recovered from COVID-19. This CDR3 reads CAISESESLRSDEQFF. CDR3 nucleotides: TGTGCCATCAGTGAGTCGGAAAGTTTACGTAGCGATGAGCAGTTCTTC.